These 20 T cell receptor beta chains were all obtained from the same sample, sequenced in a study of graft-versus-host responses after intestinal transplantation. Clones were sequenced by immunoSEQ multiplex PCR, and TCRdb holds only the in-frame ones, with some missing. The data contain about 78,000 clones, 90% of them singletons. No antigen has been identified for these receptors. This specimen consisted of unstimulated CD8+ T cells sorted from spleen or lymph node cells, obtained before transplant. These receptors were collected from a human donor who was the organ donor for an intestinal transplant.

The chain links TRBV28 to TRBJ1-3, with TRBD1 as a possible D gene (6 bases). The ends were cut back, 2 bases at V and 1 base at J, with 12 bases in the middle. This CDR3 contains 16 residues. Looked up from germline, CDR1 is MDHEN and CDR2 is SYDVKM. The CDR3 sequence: CASSLALGGSGNTIYF. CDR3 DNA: TGTGCCAGCAGTTTAGCCCTAGGGGGATCTGGAAACACCATATATTTT.

The CDR3 here is CASSLHTGTAYEQYV. The CDR3 DNA reads TGTGCCAGCAGCCTACATACCGGGACAGCCTACGAGCAGTACGTC. The gene calls are TRBV7-2 and TRBJ2-7, with 7 positions matching TRBD1. The germline V gene encodes CDR1 SGHTA and CDR2 FQGNSA. Germline trimming cut 5 bases from V and 2 bases from J; bases unmatched to any gene: 9. The CDR3 runs 15 residues.

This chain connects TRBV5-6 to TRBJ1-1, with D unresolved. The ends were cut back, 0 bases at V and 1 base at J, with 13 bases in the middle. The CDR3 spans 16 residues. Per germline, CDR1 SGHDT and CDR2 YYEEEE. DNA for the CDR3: TGTGCCAGCAGCTTGGACAGTAAAGGCCCGAACACTGAAGCTTTCTTT. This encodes CASSLDSKGPNTEAFF.

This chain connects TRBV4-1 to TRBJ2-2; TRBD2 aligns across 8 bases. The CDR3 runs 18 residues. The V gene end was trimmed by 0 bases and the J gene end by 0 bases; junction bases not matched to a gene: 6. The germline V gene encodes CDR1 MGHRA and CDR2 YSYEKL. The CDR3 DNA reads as TGCGCCAGCAGCCAAGATCGGAGCGGGGGTTCGAACACCGGGGAGCTGTTTTTT. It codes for CASSQDRSGGSNTGELFF.

The DNA of the CDR3 is TGCGCCAGCAGCCAAGTATGGACGGGGTTAATAAGGGAAGAGACCCAGTACTTC. Its translation is CASSQVWTGLIREETQYF. V is TRBV4-1 and J is TRBJ2-5, with a possible D match to TRBD2 (5 bases). There are 18 residues in the CDR3. Looked up from germline, CDR1 is MGHRA and CDR2 is YSYEKL. Trimming took 1 base from V and 3 from J, leaving 21 bases between them.

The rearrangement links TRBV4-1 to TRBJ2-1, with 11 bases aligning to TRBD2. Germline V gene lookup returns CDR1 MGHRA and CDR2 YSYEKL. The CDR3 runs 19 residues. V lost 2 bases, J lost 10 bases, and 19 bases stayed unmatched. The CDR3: CASSQLPGSLAGGTGEQFF. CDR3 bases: TGCGCCAGCAGCCAACTCCCCGGGAGTCTAGCGGGGGGCACGGGGGAGCAGTTCTTC.

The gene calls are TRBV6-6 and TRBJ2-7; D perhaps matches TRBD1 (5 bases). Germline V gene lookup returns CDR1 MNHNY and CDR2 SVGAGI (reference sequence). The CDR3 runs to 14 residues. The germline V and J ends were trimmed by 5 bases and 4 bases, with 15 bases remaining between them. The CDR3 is CASSTRRQFYEQYV. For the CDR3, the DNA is TGTGCCAGCAGTACCAGAAGACAGTTTTACGAGCAGTACGTC.

The CDR3 DNA is TGTGCCAGCAGCTTGGGGGGGGCGGGGTGGACAGATACGCAGTATTTT. Translation: CASSLGGAGWTDTQYF. The chain uses TRBV7-6 and TRBJ2-3, with D possibly TRBD2 on 7 matching bases. Per germline, CDR1 SGHVS and CDR2 FNYEAQ. Trimming removed 3 bases from V and 3 bases from J, with 16 bases in between. The CDR3 has 16 residues.

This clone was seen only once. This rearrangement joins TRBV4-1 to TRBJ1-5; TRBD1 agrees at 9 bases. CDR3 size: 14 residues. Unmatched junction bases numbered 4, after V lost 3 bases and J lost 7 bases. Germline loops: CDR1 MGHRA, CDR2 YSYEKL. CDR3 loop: CASSQGTGPQPQHF. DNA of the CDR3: TGCGCCAGCAGCCAGGGGACAGGGCCCCAGCCCCAGCATTTT.

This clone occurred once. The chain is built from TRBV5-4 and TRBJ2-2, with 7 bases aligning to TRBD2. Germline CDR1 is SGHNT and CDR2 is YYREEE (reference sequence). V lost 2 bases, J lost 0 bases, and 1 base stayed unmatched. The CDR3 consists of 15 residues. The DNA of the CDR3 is TGTGCCAGCAGCTTCCGGGGGGCGAACACCGGGGAGCTGTTTTTT. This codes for CASSFRGANTGELFF.

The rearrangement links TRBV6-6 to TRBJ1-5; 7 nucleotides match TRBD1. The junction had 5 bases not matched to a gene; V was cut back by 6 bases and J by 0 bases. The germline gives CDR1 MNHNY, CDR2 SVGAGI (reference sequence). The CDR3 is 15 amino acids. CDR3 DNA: TGTGCCAGCAGCCCCGGGACAGCTAGCAATCAGCCCCAGCATTTT. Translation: CASSPGTASNQPQHF.

CDR3 DNA sequence: TGTGCCAGCAGCTCGACTAGCGGGGGGGCGTATGAGCAGTTCTTC. Translating it yields CASSSTSGGAYEQFF. This sequence joins TRBV7-2 and TRBJ2-1; TRBD2 matches at 14 bases. The length of the CDR3 is 15 residues. J lost 8 bases, V lost 4 bases, and 4 bases had no gene match. In germline, CDR1 is SGHTA, CDR2 FQGNSA.

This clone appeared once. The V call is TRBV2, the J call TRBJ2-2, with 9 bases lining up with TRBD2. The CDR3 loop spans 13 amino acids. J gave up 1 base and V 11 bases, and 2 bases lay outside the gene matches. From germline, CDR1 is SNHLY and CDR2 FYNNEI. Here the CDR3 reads CARSGGNTGELFF. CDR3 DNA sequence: TGTGCCCGTAGCGGGGGGAACACCGGGGAGCTGTTTTTT.

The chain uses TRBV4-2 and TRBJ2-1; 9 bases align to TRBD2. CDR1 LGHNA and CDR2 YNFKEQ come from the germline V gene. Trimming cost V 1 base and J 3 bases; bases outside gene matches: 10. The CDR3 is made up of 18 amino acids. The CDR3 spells CASSQGLAGTPYYNEQFF. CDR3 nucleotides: TGTGCCAGCAGCCAAGGGCTAGCGGGGACCCCTTACTACAATGAGCAGTTCTTC.

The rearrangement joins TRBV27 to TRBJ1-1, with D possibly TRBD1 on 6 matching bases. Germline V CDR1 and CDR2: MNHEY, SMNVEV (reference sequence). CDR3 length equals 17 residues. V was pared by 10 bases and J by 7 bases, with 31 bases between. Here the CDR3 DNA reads TGTGCCACCAAACCGCTATGGGTCGGGGGGCGCGGAGGTGAAGCTTTCTTT. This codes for CATKPLWVGGRGGEAFF.

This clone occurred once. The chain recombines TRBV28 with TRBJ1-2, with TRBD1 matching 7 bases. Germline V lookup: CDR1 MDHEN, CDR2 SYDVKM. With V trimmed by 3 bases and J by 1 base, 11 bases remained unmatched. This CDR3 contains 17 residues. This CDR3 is CASSFAGTTGNNYGYTF. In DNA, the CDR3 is TGTGCCAGCAGTTTCGCCGGAACGACAGGGAATAACTATGGCTACACCTTC.

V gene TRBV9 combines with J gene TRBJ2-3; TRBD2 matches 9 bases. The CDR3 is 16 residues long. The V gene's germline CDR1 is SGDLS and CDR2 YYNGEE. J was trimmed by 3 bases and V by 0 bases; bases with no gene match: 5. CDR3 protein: CASSVGGGGATDTQYF. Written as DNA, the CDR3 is TGTGCCAGCAGCGTAGGGGGCGGGGGGGCTACAGATACGCAGTATTTT.

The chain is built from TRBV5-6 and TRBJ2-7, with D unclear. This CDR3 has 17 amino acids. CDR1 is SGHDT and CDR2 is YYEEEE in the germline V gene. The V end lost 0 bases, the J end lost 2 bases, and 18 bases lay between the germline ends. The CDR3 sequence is CASSLASGQDKAYEQYV. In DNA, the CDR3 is TGTGCCAGCAGCTTGGCCTCAGGTCAGGATAAAGCCTACGAGCAGTACGTC.

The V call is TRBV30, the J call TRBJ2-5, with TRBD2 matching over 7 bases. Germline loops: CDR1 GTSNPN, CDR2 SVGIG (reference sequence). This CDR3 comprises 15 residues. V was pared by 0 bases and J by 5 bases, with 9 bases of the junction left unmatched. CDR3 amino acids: CAWSVQTSRLETQYF. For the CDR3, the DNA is TGTGCCTGGAGTGTACAGACTAGCCGGCTTGAGACCCAGTACTTC.

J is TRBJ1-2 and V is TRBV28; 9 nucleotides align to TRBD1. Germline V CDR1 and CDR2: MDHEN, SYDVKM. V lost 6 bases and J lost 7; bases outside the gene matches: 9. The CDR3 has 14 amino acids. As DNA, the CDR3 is TGTGCCAGCAGCCCTCATACGGACAGGGGTGGCTACACCTTC. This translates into CASSPHTDRGGYTF.